Following are 25 T cell receptor beta chains from one sample sequenced in a study of T-cell reconstitution after alpha-beta-depleted transplantation in children. Unique molecular identifiers were incorporated during preparation of the TCRbeta library. From the PCR reads, TCRdb called clonotypes with MiXCR, one entry per CDR3 protein. The profile shows roughly 160,000 distinct CDR3 sequences, roughly 11% of them singletons. The source material was PBMCs, sampled before TCRalphabeta/CD19-depleted stem cell transplant. The receptors were sampled from a boy aged 2-15 years with acute myeloid leukemia, due to receive a stem cell transplant.

This clonotype was counted ten times or more. J is TRBJ2-3 and V is TRBV27; the D gene is possibly TRBD2 (5 bases). Trimming took 3 bases from V and 2 from J, leaving 18 bases between them. Germline assignment: CDR1 MNHEY and CDR2 SMNVEV (reference sequence). This CDR3 comprises 17 residues. Here the CDR3 DNA reads TGTGCCAGCAGTTTGGGTTTAGTAGCGCTACACACAGATACGCAGTATTTT. This translates into CASSLGLVALHTDTQYF.

This clonotype was recorded at least ten times. The rearrangement joins TRBV5-1 to TRBJ2-5, with 11 bases aligning to TRBD2. V shed 5 bases, J shed 3 bases, and the junction held 3 bases outside the gene matches. Germline V lookup: CDR1 SGHRS, CDR2 YFSETQ. This CDR3 is built from 14 residues. This CDR3 reads CASRLLAGEETQYF. Written as DNA, the CDR3 is TGCGCCAGCAGGCTACTAGCGGGAGAAGAGACCCAGTACTTC.

This clonotype was picked up many times. This rearrangement joins TRBV12-3 or TRBV12-4 to TRBJ1-6, with 9 bases identical to TRBD1. Unmatched junction bases numbered 6, after V lost 6 bases and J lost 6 bases. This CDR3 contains 15 residues. As DNA, the CDR3 is TGTGCCAGCAGAATTTCGGGACAGGGTAATTCACCCCTCCACTTT. Translation gives CASRISGQGNSPLHF.

This clonotype was seen ten or more times. The V and J genes are TRBV12-3 or TRBV12-4 and TRBJ1-1, with 7 positions matching TRBD1. V shed 7 bases and J 4 bases; nucleotides not matched to a gene: 9. The CDR3 runs 14 residues. CDR3 sequence: CASTPSGGGTEAFF. The CDR3 bases are TGTGCCAGCACCCCTTCAGGGGGGGGCACTGAAGCTTTCTTT.

The sample holds many counts of this clonotype. V gene TRBV20-1 combines with J gene TRBJ1-2, with TRBD1 as a possible D gene (5 bases). Germline V gene sequence: CDR1 DFQATT, CDR2 SNEGSKA (reference sequence). The V and J ends lost 5 bases and 3 bases respectively, with 16 bases between them. The CDR3 extends over 14 amino acids. The CDR3 coding sequence is TGCAGTGCTGGTACCCACAGGACCTACTATGGCTACACCTTC. It translates to CSAGTHRTYYGYTF.

At least ten counts were recorded for this clonotype. This sequence joins TRBV5-1 and TRBJ2-7, with D perhaps matching TRBD2 (5 bases). The V gene's germline CDR1 is SGHRS and CDR2 YFSETQ. V lost 0 bases to trimming and J lost 6 bases, with 13 bases between them. The CDR3 is 14 amino acids. The CDR3 DNA is TGCGCCAGCAGCTTGGGACTAAACACCGGCGAGCAGTACTTC. Translating it yields CASSLGLNTGEQYF.

This clonotype has ten or more counts. The CDR3 DNA follows: TGCGCCAGCAGTTACGGACGGACCGGGACTAGCGAAACCTACGAGCAGTACTTC. Its protein product is CASSYGRTGTSETYEQYF. The J gene is TRBJ2-7, the V gene TRBV5-1, with 10 bases matching TRBD2. This CDR3 contains 18 residues. CDR1 SGHRS and CDR2 YFSETQ come from the germline V gene. Germline trimming cut 5 bases from V and 2 bases from J; bases unmatched to any gene: 16.

This clonotype showed up just once. A much larger clone lies one base from this, so it may be a read error. The rearrangement links TRBV20-1 to TRBJ2-1, with 9 bases lining up with TRBD2. The length of the CDR3 is 15 residues. The germline CDR1 and CDR2 sequences are DFQATT and SNEGSKA (reference sequence). CDR3 region: CSAPKAGGSYNEHFF. The CDR3 nucleotides read TGCAGTGCCCCCAAGGCGGGAGGGTCCTACAATGAGCACTTCTTC.

The gene calls are TRBV12-3 or TRBV12-4 and TRBJ1-5; TRBD1 aligns across 11 bases. J was trimmed by 6 bases and V by 0 bases; bases with no gene match: 4. The CDR3 is 16 residues long. DNA of the CDR3: TGTGCCAGCAGTTTAGCGCTAGGGACAGGGGGTCAGCCCCAGCATTTT. Translating gives CASSLALGTGGQPQHF.

At least ten counts were recorded for this clonotype. The gene calls are TRBV7-8 and TRBJ2-3; D could derive from TRBD1 or TRBD2 (5 bases each). The CDR3 has 15 residues. The V end lost 5 bases, the J end lost 6 bases, and 18 bases lay between the germline ends. Germline assignment: CDR1 SGHVS and CDR2 FQNEAQ. CDR3 sequence: CASSPGDRPGDTQYF. The CDR3 DNA sequence: TGTGCCAGCAGCCCCGGGGACCGCCCGGGCGATACGCAGTATTTT.

Ten or more counts support this clonotype. The chain combines TRBV6-5 with TRBJ2-1; maybe TRBD2 (6 bases). The CDR3 runs to 14 residues. The germline CDR1 and CDR2 sequences are MNHEY and SVGAGI. Trimming took 8 bases from V and 6 from J, leaving 17 bases between them. This CDR3 reads CASGLLGTGNEQFF. CDR3 in DNA: TGTGCCAGCGGATTACTGGGGACTGGCAATGAGCAGTTCTTC.

This clonotype appeared many times. The CDR3 nucleotides read TGTGCCAGCAGTTGGGCCGGGACAGGGCTGGATGAGCAGTTCTTC. Its translation is CASSWAGTGLDEQFF. This chain links TRBV12-3 or TRBV12-4 with TRBJ2-1; 9 bases align to TRBD1. Trimming at V came to 4 bases and at J to 8 bases, leaving 9 bases not matched to a gene. The CDR3 consists of 15 residues.

This clonotype was found many times. This chain links TRBV5-1 with TRBJ1-1; D possibly corresponds to TRBD1 (6 bases). The germline V gene encodes CDR1 SGHRS and CDR2 YFSETQ. V lost 5 bases to trimming and J lost 5 bases, with 16 bases between them. The CDR3 covers 14 residues. CDR3 in amino acids: CASRPGWGRTEAFF. Here the CDR3 DNA reads TGCGCCAGCAGACCAGGCTGGGGGCGAACTGAAGCTTTCTTT.

This clonotype was recorded many times. The chain carries TRBV28 and TRBJ2-5; D not certain. V dropped 6 bases and J dropped 5 bases, with 10 bases sitting between them. The CDR3 consists of 12 residues. From germline, CDR1 is MDHEN and CDR2 SYDVKM. The CDR3 is CASSRNGETQYF. The CDR3 DNA sequence: TGTGCCAGCAGCCGTAATGGGGAGACCCAGTACTTC.

This clonotype was seen at least ten times. The CDR3 sequence is CASNPSSGPGELFF. In nucleotides, the CDR3 is TGCGCCAGCAACCCCTCTAGCGGTCCCGGGGAGCTGTTTTTT. V is TRBV5-1 and J is TRBJ2-2, with TRBD2 matching 7 bases. The V gene's germline CDR1 is SGHRS and CDR2 YFSETQ. The CDR3 is 14 residues long. Losses at the gene ends were 6 bases for V and 6 bases for J; bases not matched to a gene: 8.

A word on this clonotype: A read error is possible here, since a much larger clone lies one base away. The chain has TRBV29-1 and TRBJ1-3; D is unclear. Per germline, CDR1 SQVTM and CDR2 ANQGSEA. This CDR3 is built from 14 residues. As DNA, the CDR3 is TGCAGCGTGTTACTGTGGCCCTCTGGAAACTCCATATATTTT. This gives the protein CSVLLWPSGNSIYF.

This clonotype was observed at least ten times. The chain employs TRBV12-3 or TRBV12-4 and TRBJ2-2; tentatively, D is TRBD1 (5 bases). V lost 3 bases, J lost 4 bases, and 9 bases lay in between. The CDR3 is 14 residues long. The CDR3 region has the DNA TGTGCCAGCAGTTTGCGGACAAGCACCGGGGAGCTGTTTTTT. Its translation: CASSLRTSTGELFF.

This clonotype has ten or more counts. CDR3 sequence reads: CATSFGGNEQFF. The CDR3 coding sequence is TGTGCCACTTCTTTTGGCGGAAATGAGCAGTTCTTC. The V and J genes are TRBV10-3 and TRBJ2-1; unclear D gene. This CDR3 contains 12 residues. V was clipped by 10 bases and J by 7 bases, with 14 bases between them. Germline V gene sequence: CDR1 ENHRY, CDR2 SYGVKD.

In this sample, this clonotype turned up many times. The chain recombines TRBV25-1 with TRBJ1-2; D unclear. The CDR3 sequence is 11 residues long. Germline CDR1 MGHDK, CDR2 SYGVNS. The V gene lost 3 bases and the J gene lost 8 bases, with 7 bases spanning the gap. In DNA, the CDR3 is TGTGCCAGCAGTGACGGCTGGGGCTACACCTTC. Amino acid sequence: CASSDGWGYTF.

This clonotype was detected ten times or more. This rearrangement joins TRBV7-9 to TRBJ2-7; D is unresolved. The V gene lost 10 bases and the J gene lost 3 bases, with 13 bases spanning the gap. CDR3 length equals 12 residues. CDR1 is SEHNR, CDR2 FQNEAQ, per germline (reference sequence). The CDR3 DNA is TGTGCCACCGGGCCCCTCTTCTACGAGCAGTACTTC. The encoded protein is CATGPLFYEQYF.

This clonotype was recorded at least ten times. J is TRBJ2-3 and V is TRBV20-1; tentatively, D is TRBD2 (5 bases). The CDR3 length is 14 residues. Per germline, CDR1 DFQATT and CDR2 SNEGSKA (reference sequence). With 5 bases removed from V and 1 base from J, the gap between germline ends came to 13 bases. The chain's CDR3 is CSAQDWVGTDTQYF. CDR3 sequence (DNA): TGCAGTGCTCAGGACTGGGTGGGCACAGATACGCAGTATTTT.

Turning to this clonotype: A single base separates this from a much larger clone, so it may be a read error. V is TRBV30 and J is TRBJ1-1, with D unclear. CDR1 and CDR2 from the germline V gene are GTSNPN and SVGIG (reference sequence). This CDR3 comprises 11 residues. The CDR3 DNA reads TGTGCCTGGAGGAGGAACACTGAAGCTATCTTT. It encodes CAWRRNTEAIF.

Many counts were recorded for this clonotype. J is TRBJ2-2 and V is TRBV18; 9 nucleotides line up with TRBD1. The CDR3 runs to 14 residues. With 8 bases clipped from V and 3 bases from J, the junction kept 4 bases outside the gene matches. Germline values: CDR1 KGHSH, CDR2 LQKENI. CDR3 DNA sequence: TGTGCCAGCAAGGGACAGGGCGACACCGGGGAGCTGTTTTTT. Protein sequence: CASKGQGDTGELFF. The whole variable domain, remainder taken from reference TRBV18 and TRBJ2-2, is NAGVMQNPRHLVRRRGQEARLRCSPMKGHSHVYWYRQLPEEGLKFMVYLQKENIIDESGMPKERFSAEFPKEGPSILRIQQVVRGDSAAYFCASKGQGDTGELFFGEGSRLTVL.

This clonotype appeared many times. This chain links TRBV5-5 with TRBJ2-1; possibly TRBD1 for D (5 bases). CDR1 SGHKS and CDR2 YYEKEE come from the germline V gene (reference sequence). The CDR3 consists of 15 residues. V was cut by 4 bases and J by 2 bases, with 13 bases left in between. The CDR3 here is CASSRQGRTYNEQFF. The CDR3 DNA follows: TGTGCCAGCAGCCGGCAGGGTCGGACCTACAATGAGCAGTTCTTC.

This clonotype came up many times. The chain has TRBV18 and TRBJ2-1; the D gene is possibly TRBD2 (6 bases). Germline assignment: CDR1 KGHSH and CDR2 LQKENI. The V gene lost 3 bases and the J gene lost 9 bases, with 9 bases spanning the gap. CDR3 length: 12 residues. The CDR3 sequence is CASSPGEAEQFF. CDR3 bases: TGTGCCAGCTCACCGGGGGAGGCTGAGCAGTTCTTC.